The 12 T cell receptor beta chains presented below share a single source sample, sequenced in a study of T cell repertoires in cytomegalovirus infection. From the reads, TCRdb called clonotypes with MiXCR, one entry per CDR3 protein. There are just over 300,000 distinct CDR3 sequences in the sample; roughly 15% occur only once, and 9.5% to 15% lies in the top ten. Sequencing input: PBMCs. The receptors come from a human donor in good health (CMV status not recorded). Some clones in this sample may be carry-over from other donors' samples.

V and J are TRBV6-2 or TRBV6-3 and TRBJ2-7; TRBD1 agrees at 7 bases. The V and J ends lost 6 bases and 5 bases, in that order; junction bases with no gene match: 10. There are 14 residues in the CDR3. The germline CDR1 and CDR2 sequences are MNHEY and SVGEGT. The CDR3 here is CASSYEGAANEQYF. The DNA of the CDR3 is TGTGCCAGCAGCTACGAGGGGGCGGCAAACGAGCAGTACTTC.

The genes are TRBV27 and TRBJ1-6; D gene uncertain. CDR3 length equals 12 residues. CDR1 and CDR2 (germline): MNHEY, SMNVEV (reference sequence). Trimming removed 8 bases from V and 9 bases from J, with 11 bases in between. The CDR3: CASGRASSPLHF. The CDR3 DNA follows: TGTGCCAGCGGACGGGCGAGTTCACCCCTCCACTTT.

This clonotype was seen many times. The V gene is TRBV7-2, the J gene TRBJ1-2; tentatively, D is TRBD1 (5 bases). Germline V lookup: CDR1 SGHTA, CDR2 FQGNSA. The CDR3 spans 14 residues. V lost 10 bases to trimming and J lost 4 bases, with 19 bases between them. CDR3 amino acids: CATGGGGIVYGYTF. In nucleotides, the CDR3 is TGTGCCACCGGGGGGGGGGGAATCGTCTATGGCTACACCTTC.

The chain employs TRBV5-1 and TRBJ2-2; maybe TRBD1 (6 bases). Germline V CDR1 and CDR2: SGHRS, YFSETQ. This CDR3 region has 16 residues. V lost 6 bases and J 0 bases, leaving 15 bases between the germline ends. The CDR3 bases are TGCGCCAGCACCAAGGCCGACAGGTCGAACACCGGGGAGCTGTTTTTT. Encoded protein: CASTKADRSNTGELFF.

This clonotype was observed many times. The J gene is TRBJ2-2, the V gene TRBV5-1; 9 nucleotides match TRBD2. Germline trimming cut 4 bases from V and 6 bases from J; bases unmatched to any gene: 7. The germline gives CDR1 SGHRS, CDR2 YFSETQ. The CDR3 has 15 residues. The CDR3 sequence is CASSPGLARAGELFF. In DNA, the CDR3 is TGCGCCAGCAGCCCCGGACTAGCGAGAGCCGGGGAGCTGTTTTTT.

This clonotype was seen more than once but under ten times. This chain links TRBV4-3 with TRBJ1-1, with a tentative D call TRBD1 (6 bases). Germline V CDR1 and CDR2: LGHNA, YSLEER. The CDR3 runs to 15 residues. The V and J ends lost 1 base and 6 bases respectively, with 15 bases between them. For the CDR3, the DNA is TGCGCCAGCAGCCAAGGAGGTACAGGGACTGCTGAAGCTTTCTTT. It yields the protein CASSQGGTGTAEAFF.

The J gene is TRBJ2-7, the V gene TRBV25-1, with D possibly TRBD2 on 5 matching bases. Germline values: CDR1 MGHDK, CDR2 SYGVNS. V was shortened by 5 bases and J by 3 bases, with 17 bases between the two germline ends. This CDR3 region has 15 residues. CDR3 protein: CASSSRRGSHYEQYF. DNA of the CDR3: TGTGCCAGCAGTAGCAGACGGGGATCTCACTACGAGCAGTACTTC.

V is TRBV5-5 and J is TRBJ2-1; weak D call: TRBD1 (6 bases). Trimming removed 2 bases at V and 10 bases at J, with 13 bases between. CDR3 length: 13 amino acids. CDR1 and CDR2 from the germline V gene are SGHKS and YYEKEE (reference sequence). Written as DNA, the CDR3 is TGTGCCAGCAGCTTACAGGGTACGCACGAGCAGTTCTTC. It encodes CASSLQGTHEQFF.

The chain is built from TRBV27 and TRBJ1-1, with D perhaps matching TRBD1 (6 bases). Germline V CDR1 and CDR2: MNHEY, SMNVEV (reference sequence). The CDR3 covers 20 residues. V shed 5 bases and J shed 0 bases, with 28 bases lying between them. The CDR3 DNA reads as TGTGCCAGCAGTCTACTTCGTGGCAGGGGTTTCCGAGCCATGAACACTGAAGCTTTCTTT. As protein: CASSLLRGRGFRAMNTEAFF.

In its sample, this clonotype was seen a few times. CDR3 protein: CSARPGEEYGYTF. The CDR3 DNA sequence: TGCAGTGCTCGCCCGGGGGAGGAGTATGGCTACACCTTC. The chain links TRBV20-1 to TRBJ1-2; D might be TRBD1 (5 bases). The CDR3 is made up of 13 amino acids. Per germline, CDR1 DFQATT and CDR2 SNEGSKA (reference sequence). V was shortened by 5 bases and J by 5 bases, with 15 bases between the two germline ends.

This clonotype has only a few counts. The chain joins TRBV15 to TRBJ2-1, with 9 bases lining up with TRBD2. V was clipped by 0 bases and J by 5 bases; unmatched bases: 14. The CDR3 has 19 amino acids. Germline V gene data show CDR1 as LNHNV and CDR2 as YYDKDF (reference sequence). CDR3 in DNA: TGTGCCACCAGCAGAGATCTCTATGGCGGGGGGGCAAAAAACAATGAGCAGTTCTTC. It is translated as CATSRDLYGGGAKNNEQFF.

This chain's CDR3 is CSAGGQAGGEDGYTF. CDR3 nucleotide sequence: TGCAGTGCTGGAGGACAGGCCGGTGGGGAAGATGGCTACACCTTC. The chain has TRBV20-1 and TRBJ1-2; 7 bases fit TRBD1. Germline assignment: CDR1 DFQATT and CDR2 SNEGSKA (reference sequence). The V and J ends lost 5 bases and 6 bases, in that order; junction bases with no gene match: 15. The CDR3 totals 15 residues.